The 18 T cell receptor beta chains below all came from one sample that was sequenced in a study of CD8+ T cells in alopecia areata. Noted treatment: oral pan-JAK inhibitor, 5-10 mg twice daily. RNA extraction was followed by reverse transcription into cDNA, which acted as the sequencing template. The repertoire was sequenced with immunoSEQ multiplex PCR; TCRdb's copy has only in-frame clones and lacks some. The sample contains 120,000 or so clones, 61% of which appear only once. The sample in question was CD4+ T cells sorted from blood, obtained at week 4, from a patient treated with tofacitinib. The receptors derive from a human donor with alopecia areata.

This clone appeared once. The chain recombines TRBV15 with TRBJ2-6; no clear D gene. Trimming took 4 bases from V and 0 from J, leaving 7 bases between them. CDR1 is LNHNV, CDR2 YYDKDF, per germline (reference sequence). This CDR3 spans 15 amino acids. The CDR3 DNA reads TGTGCCACCAGCACTCGTAACTCTGGGGCCAACGTCCTGACTTTC. This translates into CATSTRNSGANVLTF.

This clone turned up a few times. V is TRBV5-1 and J is TRBJ2-7, with 10 positions matching TRBD2. The CDR3 has 14 amino acids. Germline assignment: CDR1 SGHRS and CDR2 YFSETQ. J gave up 5 bases and V 6 bases, and 8 bases lay outside the gene matches. DNA for the CDR3: TGCGCCAGCAAACCCCTAGCGGGAGACGACGAGCAGTACTTC. This encodes CASKPLAGDDEQYF.

This clone was counted only a few times. V is TRBV28 and J is TRBJ1-5, with TRBD1 as a possible D gene (5 bases). V lost 4 bases to trimming and J lost 5 bases, with 15 bases between them. CDR1 MDHEN and CDR2 SYDVKM come from the germline V gene. CDR3 length equals 15 residues. This CDR3 is CASSSDTESDQPQHF. In DNA form, the CDR3 reads TGTGCCAGCAGTTCGGACACCGAGAGCGATCAGCCCCAGCATTTT.

The J gene is TRBJ1-1, the V gene TRBV7-6, with D uncertain. CDR1 and CDR2 from the germline V gene are SGHVS and FNYEAQ. The CDR3 extends over 12 amino acids. Trimming pared 5 bases from V and 9 bases from J, leaving 13 bases between. CDR3 sequence reads: CASSHEGSKAFF. The CDR3 nucleotides are TGTGCCAGCAGCCACGAGGGTAGTAAAGCTTTCTTT. Filled out from reference TRBV7-6 and TRBJ1-1, the complete variable domain reads GAGVSQSPRYKVTKRGQDVALRCDPISGHVSLYWYRQALGQGPEFLTYFNYEAQQDKSGLPNDRFSAERPEGSISTLTIQRTEQRDSAMYRCASSHEGSKAFFGQGTRLTVV.

The chain uses TRBV20-1 and TRBJ2-5; D possibly corresponds to TRBD1 (6 bases). The CDR3 sequence is 11 residues long. The ends were cut back, 7 bases at V and 6 bases at J, with 12 bases in the middle. Germline V gene sequence: CDR1 DFQATT, CDR2 SNEGSKA (reference sequence). The CDR3 sequence is CSVLGAKTQYF. As DNA, the CDR3 is TGCAGTGTCCTGGGGGCGAAGACCCAGTACTTC.

The J gene is TRBJ2-2, the V gene TRBV28; tentative D call: TRBD2 (5 bases). Trimming stripped 5 bases from V and 1 base from J, with 14 bases between. CDR3 length equals 16 residues. Germline CDR1 reads MDHEN; CDR2 reads SYDVKM. CDR3 DNA sequence: TGTGCCAGCAGTCGAAGGCCGGGGTTGAACACCGGGGAGCTGTTTTTT. Translated: CASSRRPGLNTGELFF.

The chain combines TRBV7-3 with TRBJ2-6; D is uncertain. The CDR3 extends over 14 amino acids. The germline gives CDR1 SGHTA, CDR2 FQGTGA. The germline V and J ends were trimmed by 2 bases and 4 bases, with 6 bases remaining between them. The CDR3 nucleotides are TGTGCCAGCAGCTTACGGCGCGGGGCCAACGTCCTGACTTTC. Translation: CASSLRRGANVLTF.

Ten or more counts support this clone. V usage is TRBV18 and J usage is TRBJ1-1, with D hard to call. The CDR3 extends over 13 amino acids. The germline V gene has CDR1 KGHSH and CDR2 LQKENI. Trimming cost V 5 bases and J 1 base, with 8 bases left between them. CDR3 in amino acids: CASSTISNTEAFF. CDR3 DNA: TGTGCCAGCTCAACCATTTCGAACACTGAAGCTTTCTTT.

This clone was counted between two and nine times. The chain recombines TRBV5-1 with TRBJ2-7; tentatively, D is TRBD1 (5 bases). Trimming cost V 0 bases and J 2 bases, with 12 bases left between them. Germline CDR1 and CDR2: SGHRS and YFSETQ. There are 15 residues in the CDR3. The CDR3 loop is CASSLASGSPYEQYF. In DNA, the CDR3 is TGCGCCAGCAGCTTGGCTTCAGGGTCCCCCTACGAGCAGTACTTC.

The V call is TRBV2, the J call TRBJ2-7, with D possibly being TRBD1 or TRBD2 (6 bases each). Trimming pared 0 bases from V and 6 bases from J, leaving 9 bases between. Germline CDR1 SNHLY, CDR2 FYNNEI. There are 13 residues in the CDR3. The CDR3 nucleotides are TGTGCCAGCAGTGAAGCAGGGGGAGGCGAGCAGTACTTC. As protein: CASSEAGGGEQYF.

This clone was seen a handful of times. This sequence joins TRBV30 and TRBJ1-1; D call uncertain. Looked up from germline, CDR1 is GTSNPN and CDR2 is SVGIG (reference sequence). V dropped 2 bases and J dropped 8 bases, with 6 bases sitting between them. This CDR3 is built from 10 residues. The CDR3 nucleotides are TGTGCCTGGAGTAGACAAGAAGCTTTCTTT. It translates to CAWSRQEAFF.

V and J are TRBV5-4 and TRBJ1-2, with D possibly being TRBD1 (6 bases). Trimming removed 6 bases from V and 0 bases from J, with 12 bases in between. Germline CDR1 and CDR2: SGHNT and YYREEE (reference sequence). The CDR3 spans 14 residues. The CDR3: CASNPDSANYGYTF. The DNA for the CDR3 is TGTGCCAGCAACCCGGACAGCGCTAACTATGGCTACACCTTC.

This clone is a singleton in its sample. The chain joins TRBV5-6 to TRBJ2-2; TRBD2 is a possible D gene (6 bases). Trimming took off 0 bases at V and 4 bases at J, with 10 bases between the two ends. The CDR3 length is 15 residues. Looked up from germline, CDR1 is SGHDT and CDR2 is YYEEEE. CDR3 sequence: CASSLEGLLTGELFF. The CDR3 DNA reads as TGTGCCAGCAGCTTGGAGGGACTTCTCACCGGGGAGCTGTTTTTT.

In DNA form, the CDR3 reads TGTGCCTGGAGTACGGCTCTCCTTGGGACTGAAGCTTTCTTT. This sequence encodes CAWSTALLGTEAFF. This chain connects TRBV30 to TRBJ1-1, with no clear D. Per the germline V gene, CDR1 is GTSNPN and CDR2 is SVGIG (reference sequence). V was trimmed by 2 bases and J by 5 bases, leaving 15 bases between them. The CDR3 has 14 residues.

The sample holds one count of this clone. The V and J genes are TRBV25-1 and TRBJ1-4; 8 bases line up with TRBD1. The germline CDR1 and CDR2 sequences are MGHDK and SYGVNS. The CDR3 length is 14 residues. The V and J ends lost 1 base and 5 bases, in that order; junction bases with no gene match: 0. This CDR3 is CASSESGGNEKLFF. CDR3 sequence (DNA): TGTGCCAGCAGTGAATCAGGGGGCAATGAAAAACTGTTTTTT.

The chain has TRBV28 and TRBJ2-7, with a weak D call TRBD1 (5 bases). Trimming removed 8 bases from V and 5 bases from J, with 22 bases in between. This CDR3 is 15 amino acids long. Germline-derived CDR1 and CDR2 are MDHEN and SYDVKM. CDR3 coding DNA: TGTGCCAGCGACTCCGCCCTCCAGGGTAGGCACGAGCAGTACTTC. As protein: CASDSALQGRHEQYF.

CDR3 protein: CASRTDRHEQFF. CDR3 sequence (DNA): TGTGCCAGCAGGACTGACCGGCATGAGCAGTTCTTC. V usage is TRBV5-6 and J usage is TRBJ2-1; D uncertain. The CDR3 extends over 12 amino acids. Germline values: CDR1 SGHDT, CDR2 YYEEEE. Trimming shortened V by 5 bases and J by 8 bases, and 11 bases separated the two germline ends. The full variable domain, in which reference TRBV5-6 and TRBJ2-1 provide the parts outside the CDR3, is DAGVTQSPTHLIKTRGQQVTLRCSPKSGHDTVSWYQQALGQGPQFIFQYYEEEERQRGNFPDRFSGHQFPNYSSELNVNALLLGDSALYLCASRTDRHEQFFGPGTRLTVL.

V and J are TRBV7-9 and TRBJ2-2; D is possibly TRBD1 or TRBD2 (5 bases each). The V gene lost 5 bases and the J gene lost 3 bases, with 16 bases spanning the gap. The CDR3 runs 16 residues. Germline values: CDR1 SEHNR, CDR2 FQNEAQ (reference sequence). The CDR3: CASSEGQGRHTGELFF. The CDR3 DNA is TGTGCCAGCAGCGAGGGGCAGGGTCGTCACACCGGGGAGCTGTTTTTT.